This T cell receptor (beta chain) was identified during a study of T cell clonotyping in hematopoietic cell transplantation. The J segment lost 7 bases and the V segment lost 1 base, leaving 6 bases of the junction unmatched. Germline lookup yields CDR1 GTSNPN and CDR2 SVGIG (reference sequence). The CDR3 sequence is 15 residues long. Produced via immunoSEQ multiplex PCR; TCRdb's table is partial and in-frame only. The sample consists of over 15,000 clones, roughly 85% of them appearing once. This chain connects TRBV30 to TRBJ2-2, with 10 bases matching TRBD1. The material sequenced was peripheral blood mononuclear cells. The sequence was collected from a woman in her thirties or forties in good health. Some clones in this sample may be carry-over from other donors' samples. The CDR3 sequence: CAWSGDRGVGGELFF. In DNA form, the CDR3 reads TGTGCCTGGAGTGGGGACAGGGGAGTGGGCGGGGAGCTGTTTTTT.